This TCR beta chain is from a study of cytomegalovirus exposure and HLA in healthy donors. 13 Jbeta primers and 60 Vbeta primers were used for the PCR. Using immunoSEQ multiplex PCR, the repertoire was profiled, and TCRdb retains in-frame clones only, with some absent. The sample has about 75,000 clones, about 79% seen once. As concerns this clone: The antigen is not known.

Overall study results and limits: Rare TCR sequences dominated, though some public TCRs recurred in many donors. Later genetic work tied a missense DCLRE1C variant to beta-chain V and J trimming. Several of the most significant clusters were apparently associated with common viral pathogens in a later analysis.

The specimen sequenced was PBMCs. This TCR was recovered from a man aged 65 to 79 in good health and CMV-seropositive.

CDR3 sequence (DNA): TGTGCCAGCAGCCCCCGGGAGCAGGAAGGCAATCAGCCCCAGCATTTT. Translating gives CASSPREQEGNQPQHF. V and J are TRBV7-8 and TRBJ1-5; D unclear. V lost 5 bases to trimming and J lost 2 bases, with 16 bases between them. Looked up from germline, CDR1 is SGHVS and CDR2 is FQNEAQ. The CDR3 has 16 residues. Using reference TRBV7-8 and TRBJ1-5 for the parts outside the CDR3, the full variable domain is GAGVSQSPRYKVAKRGQDVALRCDPISGHVSLFWYQQALGQGPEFLTYFQNEAQLDKSGLPSDRFFAERPEGSVSTLKIQRTQQEDSAVYLCASSPREQEGNQPQHFGDGTRLSIL.